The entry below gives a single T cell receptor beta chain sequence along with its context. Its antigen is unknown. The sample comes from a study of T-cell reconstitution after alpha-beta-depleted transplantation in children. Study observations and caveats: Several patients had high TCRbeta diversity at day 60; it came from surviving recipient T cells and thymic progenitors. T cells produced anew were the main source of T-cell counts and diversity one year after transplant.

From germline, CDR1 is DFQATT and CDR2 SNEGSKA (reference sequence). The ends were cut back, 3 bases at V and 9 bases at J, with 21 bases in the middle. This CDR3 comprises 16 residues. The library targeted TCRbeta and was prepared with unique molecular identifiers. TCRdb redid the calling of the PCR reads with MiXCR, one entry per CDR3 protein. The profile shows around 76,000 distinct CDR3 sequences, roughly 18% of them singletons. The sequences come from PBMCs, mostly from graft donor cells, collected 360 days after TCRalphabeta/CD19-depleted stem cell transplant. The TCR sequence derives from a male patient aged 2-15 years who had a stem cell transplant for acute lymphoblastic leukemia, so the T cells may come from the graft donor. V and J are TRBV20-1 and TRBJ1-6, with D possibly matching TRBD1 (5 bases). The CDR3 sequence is CSASLWADSLCSPLHF. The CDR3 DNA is TGCAGTGCTAGTCTCTGGGCCGACAGCCTTTGTTCACCCCTCCACTTT.